The 26 T cell receptor beta chains given below trace back to one sample, sequenced in a study of blood T cell repertoires in COVID-19. TCRdb's table, derived via immunoSEQ multiplex PCR, lists solely in-frame clones and lacks some. The table lists 170,000 or so clones, about 87% of them singletons, with around 0.88% in the top ten. The sample taken for sequencing was peripheral blood. The receptors derive from a woman under 30 who had recovered from COVID-19.

This chain joins TRBV5-1 and TRBJ1-1, with 7 bases fitting TRBD1. J was trimmed by 0 bases and V by 7 bases; bases with no gene match: 6. This CDR3 comprises 14 residues. Germline values: CDR1 SGHRS, CDR2 YFSETQ. Written as DNA, the CDR3 is TGCGCCAGCGCAGGGGGGATCATGAACACTGAAGCTTTCTTT. Translating gives CASAGGIMNTEAFF.

On this clone: A much larger clone is a single base away; this may be a read error. The CDR3 DNA is TGTGCCAGCAGTGACGGGACTAGCGGGATCAATGAGCAGTTCTTC. Translated: CASSDGTSGINEQFF. The chain is built from TRBV27 and TRBJ2-1, with 13 bases that match TRBD2. The germline gives CDR1 MNHEY, CDR2 SMNVEV (reference sequence). The CDR3 extends over 15 amino acids. Losses at the gene ends were 5 bases for V and 6 bases for J; bases not matched to a gene: 4.

This clone turned up a few times. Here the CDR3 reads CASSHGTGGSNEKLFF. The CDR3 bases are TGTGCCAGCAGTCATGGGACAGGGGGCTCTAATGAAAAACTGTTTTTT. V gene TRBV5-4 combines with J gene TRBJ1-4, with 12 positions matching TRBD1. From germline, CDR1 is SGHNT and CDR2 YYREEE (reference sequence). Trimming cost V 5 bases and J 3 bases; bases outside gene matches: 5. CDR3 length: 16 amino acids. The entire variable domain, with the rest obtained from reference TRBV5-4 and TRBJ1-4, is as follows: ETGVTQSPTHLIKTRGQQVTLRCSSQSGHNTVSWYQQALGQGPQFIFQYYREEENGRGNFPPRFSGLQFPNYSSELNVNALELDDSALYLCASSHGTGGSNEKLFFGSGTQLSVL.

The sample holds one count of this clone. The V and J genes are TRBV14 and TRBJ2-3, with 8 bases that match TRBD2. This CDR3 region has 15 residues. The ends lost 4 bases at V and 4 bases at J; junction bases unmatched: 7. From germline, CDR1 is SGHDN and CDR2 FVKESK. The chain's CDR3 is CASSRAGTRADTQYF. The CDR3 DNA follows: TGTGCCAGCAGCCGAGCCGGGACTAGGGCAGATACGCAGTATTTT.

The chain couples TRBV7-9 to TRBJ2-2, with a possible D match to TRBD1 (7 bases). CDR1 is SEHNR and CDR2 is FQNEAQ in the germline V gene (reference sequence). V was pared by 6 bases and J by 3 bases, with 17 bases between. The CDR3 has 16 residues. The CDR3 DNA follows: TGTGCCAGCAGTTCATTCAGGGGGGTCGACACCGGGGAGCTGTTTTTT. Amino acid sequence: CASSSFRGVDTGELFF.

The chain joins TRBV9 to TRBJ2-3; maybe TRBD2 (6 bases). Germline values: CDR1 SGDLS, CDR2 YYNGEE. This CDR3 spans 12 amino acids. Trimming left V 0 bases short and J 9 bases short, with 8 bases between. The CDR3 loop reads CASSVVRGTQYF. In DNA form, the CDR3 reads TGTGCCAGCAGCGTAGTTCGGGGGACGCAGTATTTT.

The chain links TRBV2 to TRBJ1-5; D is perhaps TRBD1 (5 bases). With 3 bases removed from V and 2 bases from J, the gap between germline ends came to 14 bases. CDR1 SNHLY and CDR2 FYNNEI come from the germline V gene. This CDR3 region has 16 residues. This chain's CDR3 is CASSDLSGRRNQPQHF. For the CDR3, the DNA is TGTGCCAGCAGTGATTTATCAGGGCGTCGCAATCAGCCCCAGCATTTT.

The V and J genes are TRBV11-2 and TRBJ2-1; no firm D call. Trimming removed 1 base from V and 0 bases from J, with 10 bases in between. Germline CDR1 SGHAT, CDR2 FQNNGV. This CDR3 contains 16 residues. In nucleotides, the CDR3 is TGTGCCAGCAGCTTAGTTTCCACGAGCTCCTACAATGAGCAGTTCTTC. Translated: CASSLVSTSSYNEQFF. The whole variable domain, filled in from reference TRBV11-2 and TRBJ2-1, reads EAGVAQSPRYKIIEKRQSVAFWCNPISGHATLYWYQQILGQGPKLLIQFQNNGVVDDSQLPKDRFSAERLKGVDSTLKIQPAKLEDSAVYLCASSLVSTSSYNEQFFGPGTRLTVL.

There are a few counts of this clone. The chain combines TRBV2 with TRBJ2-6, with D possibly TRBD1 on 6 matching bases. The V end was cut by 5 bases, the J end by 0 bases, with 8 bases between. The CDR3 is made up of 15 amino acids. The germline V gene has CDR1 SNHLY and CDR2 FYNNEI. The DNA of the CDR3 is TGTGCCAGCAGTCTAGGGGGCTCTGGGGCCAACGTCCTGACTTTC. It is translated as CASSLGGSGANVLTF. Combining the CDR3 with reference TRBV2 and TRBJ2-6 gives the whole variable domain EPEVTQTPSHQVTQMGQEVILRCVPISNHLYFYWYRQILGQKVEFLVSFYNNEISEKSEIFDDQFSVERPDGSNFTLKIRSTKLEDSAMYFCASSLGGSGANVLTFGAGSRLTVL.

Only one count was recorded for this clone. The chain links TRBV5-4 to TRBJ1-3, with 7 bases identical to TRBD1. Trimming took 4 bases from V and 0 from J; bases not matched to a gene: 10. The CDR3 length is 17 residues. CDR1 and CDR2 from the germline V gene are SGHNT and YYREEE (reference sequence). In nucleotides, the CDR3 is TGTGCCAGCAGCCCCTTTACAGGGGCGTTCTCTGGAAACACCATATATTTT. Protein sequence: CASSPFTGAFSGNTIYF. Full variable domain (remainder filled in from reference TRBV5-4 and TRBJ1-3): ETGVTQSPTHLIKTRGQQVTLRCSSQSGHNTVSWYQQALGQGPQFIFQYYREEENGRGNFPPRFSGLQFPNYSSELNVNALELDDSALYLCASSPFTGAFSGNTIYFGEGSWLTVV.

The V and J genes are TRBV6-5 and TRBJ1-3; D is unresolved. The CDR3 spans 15 residues. CDR1 is MNHEY, CDR2 SVGAGI, per germline. Trimming took off 2 bases at V and 0 bases at J, with 8 bases between the two ends. This CDR3 reads CASSYGGVSGNTIYF. The CDR3 coding sequence is TGTGCCAGCAGTTACGGTGGAGTCTCTGGAAACACCATATATTTT.

V usage is TRBV7-9 and J usage is TRBJ1-2, with D unresolved. The CDR3 is 12 amino acids. V lost 8 bases to trimming and J lost 6 bases, with 13 bases between them. CDR1 SEHNR and CDR2 FQNEAQ come from the germline V gene (reference sequence). CDR3 region: CASSQAGDGYTF. The CDR3 coding sequence is TGTGCCAGCTCCCAGGCCGGGGATGGCTACACCTTC. Filled out from reference TRBV7-9 and TRBJ1-2, the complete variable domain reads DTGVSQNPRHKITKRGQNVTFRCDPISEHNRLYWYRQTLGQGPEFLTYFQNEAQLEKSRLLSDRFSAERPKGSFSTLEIQRTEQGDSAMYLCASSQAGDGYTFGSGTRLTVV.

The J gene is TRBJ2-5, the V gene TRBV11-3; the match to TRBD2 covers 7 bases. Germline CDR1 SGHNT, CDR2 YENEEA. The CDR3 is 16 residues long. V gave up 4 bases and J gave up 1 base; unmatched junction bases: 9. Written as DNA, the CDR3 is TGTGCCAGCAGCTCCGGAAAGCGGGGTATCCAAGAGACCCAGTACTTC. This gives the protein CASSSGKRGIQETQYF.

The chain couples TRBV2 to TRBJ1-1; a possible D gene is TRBD1 (6 bases). The CDR3 has 17 amino acids. V gave up 2 bases and J gave up 1 base, with 17 bases separating them. CDR1 is SNHLY, CDR2 FYNNEI, per germline. The CDR3 loop reads CASSERGSLSENTEAFF. The CDR3 DNA sequence: TGTGCCAGCAGTGAAAGGGGGTCACTCTCGGAGAACACTGAAGCTTTCTTT.

The chain uses TRBV18 and TRBJ2-3, with no clear D. The CDR3 length is 14 residues. Trimming shortened V by 3 bases and J by 1 base, and 8 bases separated the two germline ends. CDR1 is KGHSH and CDR2 is LQKENI in the germline V gene. The CDR3 nucleotides are TGTGCCAGCTCACCTCCGGTGGGCACAGATACGCAGTATTTT. Translated: CASSPPVGTDTQYF.

The chain has TRBV21-1 and TRBJ1-1; the listed D gene, TRBD1, was not tested against the DNA. TRBV21-1 is given as a pseudogene. This CDR3 has 17 residues. The CDR3 region has the DNA TGTGCCAGCAGCTTACACAGGGTGGGCTGGTGGGGGACTGAAGCTTTCTTT. It is translated as CASSLHRVGWWGTEAFF.

The chain uses TRBV16 and TRBJ2-1; D might be TRBD1 (5 bases). Germline assignment: CDR1 KGHSY and CDR2 FQNENV. The CDR3 has 13 residues. Between the trimmed V and J ends, which lost 3 bases and 7 bases, there was a span of 10 bases. For the CDR3, the DNA is TGTGCCAGCAGCCACTACGACAGAAATGAGCAGTTCTTC. Its translation: CASSHYDRNEQFF.

This chain uses TRBV2 with TRBJ1-1, with 7 positions matching TRBD1. V shed 1 base and J 4 bases; nucleotides not matched to a gene: 9. Germline V gene sequence: CDR1 SNHLY, CDR2 FYNNEI. This CDR3 spans 16 amino acids. The CDR3 loop is CASSEEINRGVTEAFF. CDR3 bases: TGTGCCAGCAGTGAAGAGATAAACAGGGGCGTCACTGAAGCTTTCTTT. The full variable domain, rest sourced from reference TRBV2 and TRBJ1-1, is EPEVTQTPSHQVTQMGQEVILRCVPISNHLYFYWYRQILGQKVEFLVSFYNNEISEKSEIFDDQFSVERPDGSNFTLKIRSTKLEDSAMYFCASSEEINRGVTEAFFGQGTRLTVV.

This clone is a singleton in its sample. The rearrangement uses TRBV10-3 and TRBJ1-2; D possibly corresponds to TRBD1 (5 bases). Trimming shortened V by 9 bases and J by 2 bases, and 13 bases separated the two germline ends. Germline V gives CDR1 ENHRY, CDR2 SYGVKD. This CDR3 has 13 amino acids. Written as DNA, the CDR3 is TGTGCCATTGTCCGGGACTTAAACTATGGCTACACCTTC. Its protein product is CAIVRDLNYGYTF.

This clone was detected only a few times. The J gene is TRBJ2-1, the V gene TRBV24-1, with 7 positions matching TRBD2. The CDR3 covers 17 residues. Germline CDR1 is KGHDR and CDR2 is SFDVKD. After removal of 1 base from V and 1 base from J, the junction contained 6 bases not matched to a gene. DNA for the CDR3: TGTGCCACCAGTGATTTCAGGACTAGTGGTTCCTACAATGAGCAGTTCTTC. Encoded protein: CATSDFRTSGSYNEQFF.

The chain combines TRBV7-3 with TRBJ2-3; D might be TRBD2 (5 bases). This CDR3 contains 12 residues. Per germline, CDR1 SGHTA and CDR2 FQGTGA. V gave up 4 bases and J gave up 8 bases, with 10 bases separating them. CDR3: CASSSTGGTQYF. The CDR3 DNA follows: TGTGCCAGCAGCTCCACCGGAGGTACGCAGTATTTT.

This clone showed up just once. The rearrangement joins TRBV5-1 to TRBJ2-3, with TRBD2 matching over 8 bases. CDR1 is SGHRS and CDR2 is YFSETQ in the germline V gene. Losses at the gene ends were 2 bases for V and 0 bases for J; bases not matched to a gene: 2. CDR3 length: 15 residues. The CDR3 is CASSFGLASTDTQYF. CDR3 in DNA: TGCGCCAGCAGCTTTGGACTAGCTAGCACAGATACGCAGTATTTT.

Of note for this clone: Other nucleotide sequences in the sample specify the same CDR3. V is TRBV7-3 and J is TRBJ2-3; 8 nucleotides line up with TRBD2. The CDR3 length is 16 residues. The V segment lost 5 bases and the J segment 5 bases; nucleotides outside the gene matches: 12. Germline CDR1 and CDR2: SGHTA and FQGTGA. The CDR3 DNA reads TGTGCCAGCAGCCGCGGGGGGAGGCGGGGGCAAGATACGCAGTATTTT. It specifies CASSRGGRRGQDTQYF.

This clone was seen a handful of times. The rearrangement uses TRBV7-9 and TRBJ1-1; 7 positions match TRBD1. V gave up 5 bases and J gave up 1 base; unmatched junction bases: 4. Per germline, CDR1 SEHNR and CDR2 FQNEAQ (reference sequence). The CDR3 has 14 residues. The DNA for the CDR3 is TGTGCCAGCAGCCTAGGGACAGCGAACACTGAAGCTTTCTTT. Translated: CASSLGTANTEAFF.

The V call is TRBV7-9, the J call TRBJ2-7; D ambiguous. Deletions cut 7 bases from V and 3 bases from J, with 16 bases between. The germline CDR1 and CDR2 sequences are SEHNR and FQNEAQ (reference sequence). The CDR3 has 14 residues. The CDR3 loop is CASTLFVYGYEQYF. CDR3 DNA sequence: TGTGCCAGCACCCTATTTGTATACGGCTACGAGCAGTACTTC. Looking up the rest from reference TRBV7-9 and TRBJ2-7 gives the full variable domain: DTGVSQNPRHKITKRGQNVTFRCDPISEHNRLYWYRQTLGQGPEFLTYFQNEAQLEKSRLLSDRFSAERPKGSFSTLEIQRTEQGDSAMYLCASTLFVYGYEQYFGPGTRLTVT.

The rearrangement joins TRBV6-6 to TRBJ2-2; D might be TRBD2 (5 bases). Germline CDR1 MNHNY, CDR2 SVGAGI (reference sequence). V was pared by 7 bases and J by 3 bases, with 12 bases between. The CDR3 loop spans 14 amino acids. The CDR3 is CASIDGLHTGELFF. CDR3 bases: TGTGCCAGCATAGATGGACTGCACACCGGGGAGCTGTTTTTT.